One sample yielded the 11 T cell receptor beta chains listed below, sequenced in a study of T cell clonality in common variable immunodeficiency. General observations from the study: Common variable immunodeficiency TCR beta sequences reportedly had fewer deletions and N-nucleotide insertions.

Their antigen targets remain unknown. The assay was immunoSEQ multiplex PCR, and TCRdb's table has in-frame clones only and misses some. This sample includes about 28,000 clones with no singletons; its ten biggest clones take up less than 30%. The sample was peripheral blood mononuclear cells. Receptors originate from a human donor with common variable immunodeficiency.

This clone was seen ten or more times. From the germline J gene comes the end of the CDR3, since the read stops 3 residues before it. V usage is TRBV6-1 and J usage is TRBJ2-2; a possible D gene is TRBD2 (6 bases). CDR1 and CDR2 from the germline V gene are MNHNS and SASEGT. The CDR3 is 17 amino acids. Trimming took 0 bases from V and 3 from J, leaving 14 bases between them. The chain's CDR3 is CASSEALGGLDTGELFF. The sequenced part of the CDR3 DNA is TGTGCCAGCAGTGAAGCGCTTGGGGGACTCGACACCGGGGAG.

As regards this clone: The read falls 3 residues short of the CDR3 end, and the missing part is taken from the germline J gene. This chain links TRBV19 with TRBJ1-1, with a tentative D call TRBD1 (5 bases). The V gene lost 7 bases and the J gene lost 5 bases, with 17 bases spanning the gap. Germline lookup yields CDR1 LNHDA and CDR2 SQIVND (reference sequence). This CDR3 contains 14 residues. The CDR3 spells CASTLTGGRTEAFF. The covered CDR3 bases are TGTGCCAGTACCCTCACCGGGGGAAGGACTGAA.

The table lists this clone with a few counts. The read finishes 3 residues shy of the CDR3 end, and the germline J gene is used to complete it. The chain links TRBV6-2 or TRBV6-3 to TRBJ2-7, with TRBD1 matching 9 bases. This CDR3 contains 16 residues. CDR1 and CDR2 from the germline V gene are MNHEY and SVGEGT. The trim removed 3 bases at V and 2 bases at J, leaving 8 bases unmatched. The chain's CDR3 is CASSYGRTGDTYEQYF. CDR3 bases read: TGTGCCAGCAGTTATGGGAGGACAGGGGACACCTACGAG.

This clone was seen ten or more times. The read halts 3 residues ahead of the CDR3 end, with the missing end drawn from the germline J gene. This chain joins TRBV2 and TRBJ2-1, with D maybe TRBD2 (6 bases). CDR1 is SNHLY, CDR2 FYNNEI, per germline. Between the trimmed V and J ends, which lost 6 bases and 5 bases, there was a span of 14 bases. CDR3 length: 14 residues. The CDR3 DNA, read in part, is TGTGCCAGCAGCGAAATGGGACTTAACAATGAG. It specifies CASSEMGLNNE. The entire CDR3 is CASSEMGLNNEQFF.

This clone has only a few counts. The CDR3 extends 3 residues past the end of the read, so its final part is completed from the germline J gene. This rearrangement joins TRBV7-2 to TRBJ2-5; TRBD2 agrees at 12 bases. CDR3 size: 15 residues. V shed 3 bases, J shed 2 bases, and the junction held 1 base outside the gene matches. Germline V gene sequence: CDR1 SGHTA, CDR2 FQGNSA. The CDR3 region is CASSFTSGGQETQYF. The sequenced CDR3 bases are TGTGCCAGCAGCTTTACTAGCGGGGGGCAAGAGACC.

This clone was seen many times. The read halts 3 residues ahead of the CDR3 end, with the missing end drawn from the germline J gene. The chain recombines TRBV7-8 with TRBJ1-5, with 7 bases identical to TRBD1. Germline CDR1 reads SGHVS; CDR2 reads FQNEAQ. V trimming: 3 bases; J trimming: 3 bases; junction bases outside the gene matches: 5. This CDR3 spans 15 amino acids. The sequenced CDR3 bases are TGTGCCAGCAGCTTCCGGGACAGCCCCAATCAGCCC. It is translated as CASSFRDSPNQP. The entire CDR3 is CASSFRDSPNQPQHF.

As for this clone: From the germline J gene comes the end of the CDR3, since the read stops 3 residues before it. The rearrangement uses TRBV5-1 and TRBJ1-6; D possibly corresponds to TRBD1 (5 bases). CDR3 size: 15 residues. The V end was cut by 2 bases, the J end by 9 bases, with 15 bases between. Germline V gives CDR1 SGHRS, CDR2 YFSETQ. CDR3 bases read: TGCGCCAGCAGCTTATCCTGGGGCGGTACTTCACCC. It translates to CASSLSWGGTSP. In full, the CDR3 is CASSLSWGGTSPLHF.

This clone was detected only a few times. The read falls 3 residues short of the CDR3 end, and the missing part is taken from the germline J gene. This sequence joins TRBV7-6 and TRBJ1-6, with D uncertain. Looked up from germline, CDR1 is SGHVS and CDR2 is FNYEAQ. Trimming took 1 base from V and 9 from J, leaving 4 bases between them. The CDR3 extends over 12 amino acids. CDR3: CASSLEGSPLHF. Incomplete CDR3 DNA: TGTGCCAGCAGCTTAGAGGGTTCACCC.

Turning to this clone: The CDR3 end lies 3 residues beyond the end of the read and is filled in from the germline J gene. The chain links TRBV6-2 or TRBV6-3 to TRBJ2-4; D perhaps matches TRBD1 (6 bases). Germline CDR1 reads MNHEY; CDR2 reads SVGEGT. Trimming stripped 6 bases from V and 7 bases from J, with 16 bases between. The CDR3 totals 14 residues. The CDR3 here is CASSRDIPRNIQYF. CDR3 DNA (partial): TGTGCCAGCAGCCGGGACATCCCGCGGAACATT.

About this clone: The read ends 3 residues shy of where the CDR3 ends; the end is completed using the germline J gene. The genes are TRBV7-6 and TRBJ1-3, with D hard to call. The germline CDR1 and CDR2 sequences are SGHVS and FNYEAQ. This CDR3 is 13 amino acids long. Trimming stripped 6 bases from V and 0 bases from J, with 6 bases between. The part of the CDR3 DNA that was read is TGTGCCAGCAGTACAGTCTCTGGAAACACC. It encodes CASSTVSGNT. The whole CDR3 is CASSTVSGNTIYF.

This clone appeared many times. The read ends 3 residues shy of where the CDR3 ends; the end is completed using the germline J gene. The chain is built from TRBV19 and TRBJ2-5; D is tentatively TRBD1 or TRBD2 (6 bases each). The V gene's germline CDR1 is LNHDA and CDR2 SQIVND (reference sequence). The V gene lost 10 bases and the J gene lost 4 bases, with 19 bases spanning the gap. The CDR3 runs to 14 residues. CDR3 protein: CATSRRGQTETQYF. The DNA read from the CDR3 is TGTGCCACCTCCCGGAGGGGACAAACAGAGACC.